This T cell receptor beta chain was sequenced for a study of neurological immune-mediated disorders. The V and J ends lost 7 bases and 7 bases, in that order; junction bases with no gene match: 15. The CDR3 loop spans 15 amino acids. Germline lookup yields CDR1 SQVTM and CDR2 ANQGSEA. This clonotype was seen ten or more times. TCRdb ran MiXCR on the 5' RACE reads and lists one entry per CDR3 protein. The data contain over 25,000 distinct CDR3 sequences, more than 20% of them singletons. The TCR was taken from a woman aged 60-75 years in good health. The sequenced material came from PBMCs. The chain combines TRBV29-1 with TRBJ2-1, with 8 bases fitting TRBD1. This CDR3 reads CSATPQGAFRNEQFF. The CDR3 DNA sequence: TGCAGCGCAACCCCCCAGGGGGCGTTTCGAAATGAGCAGTTCTTC.